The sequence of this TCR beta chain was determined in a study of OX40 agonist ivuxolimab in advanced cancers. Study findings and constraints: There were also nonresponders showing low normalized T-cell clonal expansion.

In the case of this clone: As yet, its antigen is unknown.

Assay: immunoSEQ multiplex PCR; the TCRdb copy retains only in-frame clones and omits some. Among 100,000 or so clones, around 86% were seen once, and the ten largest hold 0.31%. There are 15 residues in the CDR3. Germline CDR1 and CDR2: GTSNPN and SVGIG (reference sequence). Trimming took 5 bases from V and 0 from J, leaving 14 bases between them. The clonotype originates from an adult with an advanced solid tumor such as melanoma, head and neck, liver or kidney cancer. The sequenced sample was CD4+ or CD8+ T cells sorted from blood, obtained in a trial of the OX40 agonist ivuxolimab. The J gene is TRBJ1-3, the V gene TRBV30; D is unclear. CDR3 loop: CAWRPFGSSGNTIYF. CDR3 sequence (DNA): TGTGCCTGGCGGCCCTTTGGCAGCTCTGGAAACACCATATATTTT.